This T cell receptor beta chain was profiled in a study of blood T cells in healthy people across ages (dated by TCRdb to the mid-2010s). Turning to the overall study: In model experiments, template switching captured roughly one uniquely barcoded TCR beta cDNA molecule for every two T cells. Using the same blood draw, the study looked at two additional independent replicas of 1 million unique cDNA reads for two donors, one aged 18 to 30 and the other aged 80 or older. To avoid experimental bias, donors of different ages were spread randomly across the sequencing lanes. Using deep sequencing normalized with unique cDNA molecular identifiers, the study measured how TCR beta repertoire diversity changes with age. Donors were grouped into four age groups: young (average approximately 15 years), middle-aged (39), aged (roughly 62) and long-lived (approximately 81).

Donors were 35 to 40 systemically healthy Caucasian individuals from Russia aged roughly 6 to 100 years. Each donor gave ten milliliters of peripheral blood, collected into EDTA-treated Vacutainer tubes. Ficoll-Paque density-gradient centrifugation was used to isolate PBMCs, with at least 6 million obtained per sample. Total RNA was extracted from PBMCs with Trizol reagent, with at least 6 micrograms obtained per sample. For every donor, flow cytometry on a PBMC aliquot measured the percentage of naive CD45RAhigh/CD27high T cells. Worth noting for this clonotype: Which antigen it targets is not known. No per-base quality is available; no much larger clone lies one base away.

Library construction relied on 5' RACE. The instrument given in TCRdb is Illumina HiSeq 2500. A second PCR of roughly 7 to 11 cycles was performed with a sample-barcoded 5' primer and a J-beta primer mix. Each TCR beta cDNA molecule received a unique molecular identifier from a template-switch 5' adaptor carrying 12 random nucleotides. Each sample yielded at least 3 million CDR3-containing paired-end reads. First-strand cDNA synthesis was performed from all RNA using the Mint cDNA synthesis kit, with priming by a TRBC-specific oligonucleotide. All cDNA was treated with uracil-DNA glycosylase and then went through a first 18-cycle PCR with the universal primers M1SS and BC2_uni_R. The paper's processing steps were these. For normalization, 1 million high-quality reads, each with a distinct molecular identifier, were randomly selected from each sample. Reads with shared molecular identifiers were discarded instead of being binned into consensus sequences. MiTCR, set to a Q25 quality threshold and the strictest error-elimination algorithm, was used for CDR3 identification, clonotype clustering and error correction. A nonparametric unseen species model using Euler transformation provided a lower-bound estimate of total TCR beta diversity. Using fastp trimming at Q25 and MiXCR clonotype assembly, TCRdb reanalyzed the public sequencing data and kept in-frame beta chains. Here each entry gathers all rows of one CDR3 protein and keeps the most common genes and DNA. The V and J calls and clone size are TCRdb's, not the authors'. The sample table lists about 1.5 million distinct CDR3 sequences, less than 45% of them with a count of one. Jointly, the top ten make up approximately 4% of the sample.

What the study reported, not specific to this receptor: Compared with the aged group, more naive CD4+ T cells, fewer expanded clones and increased TCR diversity were shown by the long-lived group, suggesting age selection. A strong correlation was found between observed TCR beta diversity and the percentage of naive T cells measured by flow cytometry. The CMV infection status of donors was not known, potentially confounding age-related changes in expanded clonotypes. Total diversity estimates from one million sequenced T cells were considered lower bounds and underestimates. Because profiling used bulk unsorted PBMCs, naive and antigen-experienced compartments could not be compared conclusively. As age increased, observed TCR beta diversity per million T cells dropped in a roughly linear way, and a significant reduction was already evident by age roughly 40.

This clonotype originated in a woman younger than 35 in good health. The sequenced material came from blood.

The DNA sequence is given as TGTGCCAGCAGCAAAGTGGGACTAGCGGGGGCCTACGAGCAGTACTTC. Its coded protein is CASSKVGLAGAYEQYF. The chain is made from TRBV21-1 and TRBJ2-7; the table's D call, TRBD2, has no DNA check behind it. TRBV21-1 is flagged as a pseudogene. The CDR3 numbers 16 residues from cysteine through phenylalanine. CDR3 DNA only is kept here, 48 bases in frame from base 1.